One sample yielded the 20 T cell receptor beta chains listed below, sequenced in a study of response to subunit inactivated influenza vaccine. TCRdb re-called the RT-PCR reads through MiXCR, storing one row per CDR3 protein. The table shows 650,000 or so distinct CDR3 sequences, with 13% to 15% occurring only once. Sequenced here: PBMCs from blood, sampled less than 15 days before vaccination. The source is a man aged 45-65 years who received an inactivated influenza vaccine.

The chain links TRBV6-2 or TRBV6-3 to TRBJ2-1; D might be TRBD2 (6 bases). The CDR3 has 15 residues. V shed 7 bases and J shed 3 bases, with 16 bases lying between them. From germline, CDR1 is MNHEY and CDR2 SVGEGT. CDR3 DNA sequence: TGTGCCAGCACCGACTGGAGGGGCAACTACAATGAGCAGTTCTTC. This encodes CASTDWRGNYNEQFF.

This clonotype occurred a few times. This chain joins TRBV6-1 and TRBJ2-1; 8 nucleotides line up with TRBD2. V lost 6 bases, J lost 10 bases, and 11 bases stayed unmatched. Germline values: CDR1 MNHNS, CDR2 SASEGT. This CDR3 region has 14 residues. CDR3 sequence (DNA): TGTGCCAGCAGATTTGGGCGGGGGGATCGGGAGCAGTTCTTC. Amino acid sequence: CASRFGRGDREQFF.

The chain couples TRBV20-1 to TRBJ1-1; possible D gene TRBD1, 5 bases. The V and J ends lost 3 bases and 8 bases respectively, with 16 bases between them. The CDR3 consists of 13 residues. From germline, CDR1 is DFQATT and CDR2 SNEGSKA (reference sequence). DNA for the CDR3: TGCAGTGCTAGTAGTGTGAACAGGTTCGAAGCTTTCTTT. Its translation: CSASSVNRFEAFF.

This clonotype has ten or more counts. The chain uses TRBV7-8 and TRBJ2-2; TRBD1 agrees at 10 bases. V dropped 5 bases and J dropped 1; count of bases not matched to a gene: 4. This CDR3 comprises 16 residues. Germline V lookup: CDR1 SGHVS, CDR2 FQNEAQ. CDR3 sequence (DNA): TGTGCCAGCAGCCAGAGGACAGGGGGGAACACCGGGGAGCTGTTTTTT. Amino acids: CASSQRTGGNTGELFF.

A few counts support this clonotype. The chain employs TRBV7-3 and TRBJ2-3; D tentatively fits TRBD1 or TRBD2 (5 bases each). Germline loops: CDR1 SGHTA, CDR2 FQGTGA. The CDR3 runs 15 residues. Between the trimmed V and J ends, which lost 5 bases and 3 bases, there was a span of 15 bases. The DNA for the CDR3 is TGTGCCAGCAGCGAACGGGGCAGGCGAACAGATACGCAGTATTTT. It encodes CASSERGRRTDTQYF. Full variable domain (outside the CDR3, taken from reference TRBV7-3 and TRBJ2-3): GAGVSQTPSNKVTEKGKYVELRCDPISGHTALYWYRQSLGQGPEFLIYFQGTGAADDSGLPNDRFFAVRPEGSVSTLKIQRTERGDSAVYLCASSERGRRTDTQYFGPGTRLTVL.

V and J are TRBV6-5 and TRBJ1-5; D gene ambiguous. This CDR3 is 14 amino acids long. V lost 0 bases to trimming and J lost 5 bases, with 8 bases between them. From germline, CDR1 is MNHEY and CDR2 SVGAGI. The CDR3 region has the DNA TGTGCCAGCAGTTACTCGTCGAGGGATCAGCCCCAGCATTTT. It is translated as CASSYSSRDQPQHF.

This clonotype was seen a handful of times. The gene calls are TRBV20-1 and TRBJ2-3, with TRBD2 matching over 9 bases. Trimming cost V 4 bases and J 6 bases; bases outside gene matches: 17. The length of the CDR3 is 17 residues. Germline CDR1 and CDR2: DFQATT and SNEGSKA (reference sequence). DNA for the CDR3: TGCAGTGCTATTGCTCTGATAAGCGGGAGGAGGGCTGATACGCAGTATTTT. It is translated as CSAIALISGRRADTQYF.

This sequence joins TRBV29-1 and TRBJ2-4, with 7 nucleotides matching TRBD1. Trimming at V came to 7 bases and at J to 5 bases, leaving 11 bases not matched to a gene. CDR1 is SQVTM and CDR2 is ANQGSEA in the germline V gene. This CDR3 has 14 residues. The CDR3 bases are TGCAGCGCCACGACCGGGACAGAGCAAAACATTCAGTACTTC. It translates to CSATTGTEQNIQYF.

This clonotype was counted only a few times. The chain combines TRBV4-3 with TRBJ1-1; D is possibly TRBD1 (5 bases). Germline CDR1 reads LGHNA; CDR2 reads YSLEER. The CDR3 totals 20 residues. Trimming removed 0 bases at V and 4 bases at J, with 27 bases between. CDR3 sequence: CASSQDLRPKSGTGSTEAFF. Written as DNA, the CDR3 is TGCGCCAGCAGCCAAGATCTTCGGCCAAAATCAGGGACGGGAAGCACTGAAGCTTTCTTT.

This clonotype was counted a few times. This chain uses TRBV19 with TRBJ1-1; D perhaps matches TRBD1 (5 bases). This CDR3 region has 14 residues. Trimming pared 6 bases from V and 4 bases from J, leaving 15 bases between. The germline V gene has CDR1 LNHDA and CDR2 SQIVND (reference sequence). This CDR3 reads CASRSREGGTEAFF. For the CDR3, the DNA is TGTGCCAGTAGGAGCAGGGAGGGTGGCACTGAAGCTTTCTTT.

The chain is built from TRBV29-1 and TRBJ2-2; D not certain. The germline V gene has CDR1 SQVTM and CDR2 ANQGSEA. Trimming removed 4 bases from V and 0 bases from J, with 12 bases in between. The CDR3 contains 15 residues. The CDR3 nucleotides are TGCAGCGTTGGGTCCCGTTACGCGAACACCGGGGAGCTGTTTTTT. Translated: CSVGSRYANTGELFF.

This clonotype has only a few counts. The chain joins TRBV6-5 to TRBJ2-3, with D perhaps TRBD2 (7 bases). Germline lookup yields CDR1 MNHEY and CDR2 SVGAGI. The ends were cut back, 0 bases at V and 3 bases at J, with 19 bases in the middle. The CDR3 sequence is 18 residues long. CDR3 nucleotide sequence: TGTGCCAGCAGTTACTCCGGAGGGGGGGGAGGAAGAACAGATACGCAGTATTTT. This translates into CASSYSGGGGGRTDTQYF.

V and J are TRBV29-1 and TRBJ2-1, with a tentative D call TRBD1 (6 bases). In germline, CDR1 is SQVTM, CDR2 ANQGSEA. The CDR3 extends over 15 amino acids. The germline V and J ends were trimmed by 0 bases and 0 bases, with 9 bases remaining between them. The CDR3 region has the DNA TGCAGCGTTGAAGAACAACAGGGCTCCTACAATGAGCAGTTCTTC. Protein sequence: CSVEEQQGSYNEQFF.

This clonotype was observed a few times. The rearrangement uses TRBV20-1 and TRBJ2-7; D possibly corresponds to TRBD1 (5 bases). V dropped 0 bases and J dropped 5 bases, with 14 bases sitting between them. From germline, CDR1 is DFQATT and CDR2 SNEGSKA (reference sequence). The CDR3 sequence is 14 residues long. The CDR3 coding sequence is TGCAGTGCTAGAGATTCGGACACCTTCCACGAGCAGTACTTC. Amino acid sequence: CSARDSDTFHEQYF.

This rearrangement joins TRBV25-1 to TRBJ1-2, with 8 bases matching TRBD1. J gave up 7 bases and V 0 bases, and 10 bases lay outside the gene matches. Per germline, CDR1 MGHDK and CDR2 SYGVNS. This CDR3 has 16 amino acids. CDR3 nucleotides: TGTGCCAGCAGTGAATATCGGGCAGGGGGCGGTGGTGGCTACACCTTC. Amino acid sequence: CASSEYRAGGGGGYTF.

The genes are TRBV4-3 and TRBJ2-2; 9 positions match TRBD2. Germline assignment: CDR1 LGHNA and CDR2 YSLEER. The V and J ends lost 0 bases and 4 bases, in that order; junction bases with no gene match: 6. There are 17 residues in the CDR3. CDR3 bases: TGCGCCAGCAGCCAAGATTCGAAAGCGGGGGGCACCGGGGAGCTGTTTTTT. It translates to CASSQDSKAGGTGELFF.

Ten or more counts support this clonotype. The rearrangement uses TRBV5-1 and TRBJ2-5; TRBD1 is a possible D gene (6 bases). CDR1 SGHRS and CDR2 YFSETQ come from the germline V gene. Trimming pared 1 base from V and 5 bases from J, leaving 12 bases between. The CDR3 covers 14 residues. For the CDR3, the DNA is TGCGCCAGCAGCTTGAATGGGGGCTGGGAGACCCAGTACTTC. Protein sequence: CASSLNGGWETQYF. Based on the CDR3 plus reference TRBV5-1 and TRBJ2-5, the full variable domain is KAGVTQTPRYLIKTRGQQVTLSCSPISGHRSVSWYQQTPGQGLQFLFEYFSETQRNKGNFPGRFSGRQFSNSRSEMNVSTLELGDSALYLCASSLNGGWETQYFGPGTRLLVL.

This clonotype was counted between two and nine times. CDR3 loop: CASSLGQAVADTEAFF. DNA of the CDR3: TGTGCCAGCAGTTTAGGACAGGCGGTTGCAGACACTGAAGCTTTCTTT. V and J are TRBV12-3 or TRBV12-4 and TRBJ1-1; TRBD1 is a possible D gene (6 bases). The CDR3 length is 16 residues. Trimming left V 1 base short and J 3 bases short, with 15 bases between.

V gene TRBV5-1 combines with J gene TRBJ2-5, with TRBD2 matching over 11 bases. The V gene end was trimmed by 4 bases and the J gene end by 2 bases; junction bases not matched to a gene: 10. The germline V gene has CDR1 SGHRS and CDR2 YFSETQ. The CDR3 spans 17 residues. CDR3 nucleotide sequence: TGCGCCAGCAGCAGAACCGGGACTAGCGGAACACAAGAGACCCAGTACTTC. Its protein product is CASSRTGTSGTQETQYF.

This clonotype was picked up a small number of times. The chain is built from TRBV4-3 and TRBJ1-6, with 9 bases fitting TRBD1. Germline V gives CDR1 LGHNA, CDR2 YSLEER. The CDR3 has 15 residues. V gave up 4 bases and J gave up 7 bases; unmatched junction bases: 5. The CDR3 loop is CASSRNRGRNSPLHF. The DNA of the CDR3 is TGCGCCAGCAGCCGGAACAGGGGGCGGAATTCACCCCTCCACTTT.